This T cell receptor (beta chain) was found in a study of T-cell reconstitution after alpha-beta-depleted transplantation in children. General study results and limits: There were some patients whose high TCRbeta diversity at day 60 came from surviving recipient T cells and thymic progenitors. About two months after transplant, alpha-beta T cells reportedly came from several hundred expanded graft clones. Newly generated T cells supplied most T-cell counts and diversity one year post-transplant.

CDR3 length equals 15 residues. V was pared by 4 bases and J by 2 bases, with 13 bases between. Per the germline V gene, CDR1 is SGHDT and CDR2 is YYEEEE. A library of TCRbeta sequences, prepared with unique molecular identifiers, was generated. Via MiXCR, TCRdb re-called the PCR reads, giving one row per CDR3 protein. The sample holds 800,000 to 1,000,000 distinct CDR3 sequences, 25% to 30% seen once. This clonotype was detected a few times. Its target is unknown. The sequencing used PBMCs, mostly from graft donor cells, collected 360 days after TCRalphabeta/CD19-depleted stem cell transplant. The TCR was taken from a boy under two years old who had a stem cell transplant for SCID, so the T cells may come from the graft donor. The chain uses TRBV5-6 and TRBJ2-1, with D perhaps matching TRBD2 (5 bases). Written as DNA, the CDR3 is TGTGCCAGCAGCCCGGGCCGGGAACCCTACAATGAGCAGTTCTTC. The encoded protein is CASSPGREPYNEQFF.